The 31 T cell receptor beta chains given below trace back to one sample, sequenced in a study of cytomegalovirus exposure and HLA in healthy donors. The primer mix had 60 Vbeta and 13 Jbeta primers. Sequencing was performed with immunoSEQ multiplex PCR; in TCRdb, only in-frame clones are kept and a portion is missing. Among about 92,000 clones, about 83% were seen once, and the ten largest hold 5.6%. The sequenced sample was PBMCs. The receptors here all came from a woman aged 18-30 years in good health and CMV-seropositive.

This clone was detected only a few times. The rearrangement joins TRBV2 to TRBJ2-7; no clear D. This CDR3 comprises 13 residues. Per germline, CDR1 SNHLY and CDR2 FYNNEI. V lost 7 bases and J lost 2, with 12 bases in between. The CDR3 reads CASIPTETYEQYF. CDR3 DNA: TGTGCCAGCATCCCTACAGAGACCTACGAGCAGTACTTC.

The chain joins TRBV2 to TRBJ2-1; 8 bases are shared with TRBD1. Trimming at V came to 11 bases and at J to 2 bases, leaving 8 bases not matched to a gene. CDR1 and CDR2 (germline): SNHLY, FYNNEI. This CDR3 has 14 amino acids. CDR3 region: CAGGQGLTYNEQFF. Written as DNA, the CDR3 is TGTGCCGGAGGACAGGGTCTCACCTACAATGAGCAGTTCTTC.

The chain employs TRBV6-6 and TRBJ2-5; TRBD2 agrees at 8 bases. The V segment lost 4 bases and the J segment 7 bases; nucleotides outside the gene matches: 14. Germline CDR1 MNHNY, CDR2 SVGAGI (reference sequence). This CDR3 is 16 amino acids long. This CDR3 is CASSSTSGTRKVTQYF. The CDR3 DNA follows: TGTGCCAGCAGTTCGACTTCCGGGACTAGGAAGGTGACCCAGTACTTC.

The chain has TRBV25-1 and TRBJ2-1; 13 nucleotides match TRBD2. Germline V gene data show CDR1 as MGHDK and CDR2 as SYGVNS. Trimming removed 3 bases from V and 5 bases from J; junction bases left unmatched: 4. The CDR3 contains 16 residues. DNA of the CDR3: TGTGCCAGCAGTGATACGGGACTAGCGGGAAACAATGAGCAGTTCTTC. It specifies CASSDTGLAGNNEQFF.

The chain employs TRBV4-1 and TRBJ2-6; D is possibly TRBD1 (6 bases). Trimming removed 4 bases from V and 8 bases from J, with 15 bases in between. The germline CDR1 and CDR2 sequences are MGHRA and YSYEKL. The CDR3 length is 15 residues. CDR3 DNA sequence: TGCGCCAGCAGCCGAATAACAGGGTTGACCAACGTCCTGACTTTC. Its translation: CASSRITGLTNVLTF.

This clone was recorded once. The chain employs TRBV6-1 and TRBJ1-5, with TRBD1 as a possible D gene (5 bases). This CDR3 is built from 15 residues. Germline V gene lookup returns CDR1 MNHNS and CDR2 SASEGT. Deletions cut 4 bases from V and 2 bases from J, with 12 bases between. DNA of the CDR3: TGTGCCAGCAGTGGGGGGGGGTCTGGCAATCAGCCCCAGCATTTT. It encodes CASSGGGSGNQPQHF.

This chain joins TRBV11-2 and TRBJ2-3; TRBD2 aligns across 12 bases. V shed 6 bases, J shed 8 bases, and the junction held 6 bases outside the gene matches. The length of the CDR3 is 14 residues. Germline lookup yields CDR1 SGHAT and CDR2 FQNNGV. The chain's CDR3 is CASRTTSGRGTQYF. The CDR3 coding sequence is TGTGCCAGCAGAACGACTAGCGGGAGAGGTACGCAGTATTTT.

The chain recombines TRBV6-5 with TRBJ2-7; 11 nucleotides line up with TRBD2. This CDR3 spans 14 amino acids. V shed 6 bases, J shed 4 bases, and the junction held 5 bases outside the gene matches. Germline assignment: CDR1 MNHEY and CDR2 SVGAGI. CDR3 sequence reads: CASSLSGRVYEQYF. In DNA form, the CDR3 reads TGTGCCAGCAGCCTTAGCGGGAGGGTGTACGAGCAGTACTTC.

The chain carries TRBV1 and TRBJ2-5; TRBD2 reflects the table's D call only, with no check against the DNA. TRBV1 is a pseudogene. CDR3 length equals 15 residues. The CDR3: CTSSQVERKQETQYF. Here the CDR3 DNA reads TGCACCAGCAGCCAAGTTGAGCGAAAGCAAGAGACCCAGTACTTC.

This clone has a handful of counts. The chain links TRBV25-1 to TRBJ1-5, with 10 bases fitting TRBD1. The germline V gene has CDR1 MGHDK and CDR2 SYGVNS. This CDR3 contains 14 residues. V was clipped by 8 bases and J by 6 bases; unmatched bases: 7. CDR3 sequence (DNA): TGTGCCAGCGGGACAGGGGCCGGGGGTCAGCCCCAGCATTTT. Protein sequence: CASGTGAGGQPQHF.

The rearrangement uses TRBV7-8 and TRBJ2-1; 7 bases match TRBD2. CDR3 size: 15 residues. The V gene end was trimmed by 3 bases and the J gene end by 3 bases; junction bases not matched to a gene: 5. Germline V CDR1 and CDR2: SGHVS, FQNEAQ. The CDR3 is CASSLASGYYNEQFF. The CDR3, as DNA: TGTGCCAGCAGCTTGGCTAGCGGATACTACAATGAGCAGTTCTTC.

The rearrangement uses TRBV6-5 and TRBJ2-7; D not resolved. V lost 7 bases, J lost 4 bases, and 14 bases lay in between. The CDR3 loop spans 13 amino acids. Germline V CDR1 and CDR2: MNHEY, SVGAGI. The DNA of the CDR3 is TGTGCCAGCACCCCTGGTGAGGCTTACGAGCAGTACTTC. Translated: CASTPGEAYEQYF.

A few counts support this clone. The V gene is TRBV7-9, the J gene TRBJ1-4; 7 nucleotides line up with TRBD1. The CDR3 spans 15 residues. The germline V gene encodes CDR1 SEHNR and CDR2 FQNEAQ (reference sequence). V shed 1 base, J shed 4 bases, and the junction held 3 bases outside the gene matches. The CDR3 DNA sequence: TGTGCCAGCAGCTTAGGGGGACAGTTTAATGAAAAACTGTTTTTT. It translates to CASSLGGQFNEKLFF.

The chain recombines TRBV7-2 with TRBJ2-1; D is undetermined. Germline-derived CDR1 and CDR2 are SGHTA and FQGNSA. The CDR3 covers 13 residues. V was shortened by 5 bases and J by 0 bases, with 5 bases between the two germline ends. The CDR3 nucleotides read TGTGCCAGCAGCGCTAGCTCCTACAATGAGCAGTTCTTC. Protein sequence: CASSASSYNEQFF.

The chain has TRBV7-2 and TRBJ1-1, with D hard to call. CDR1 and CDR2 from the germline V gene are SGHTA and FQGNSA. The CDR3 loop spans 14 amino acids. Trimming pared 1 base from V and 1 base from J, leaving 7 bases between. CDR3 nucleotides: TGTGCCAGCAGCTTAGATCCAGAGAACACTGAAGCTTTCTTT. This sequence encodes CASSLDPENTEAFF.

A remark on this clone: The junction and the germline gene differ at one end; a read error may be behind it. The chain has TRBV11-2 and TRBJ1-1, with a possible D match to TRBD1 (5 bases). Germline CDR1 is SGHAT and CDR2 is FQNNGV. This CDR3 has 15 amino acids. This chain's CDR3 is CASSLGQGRNAEAFF. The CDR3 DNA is TGTGCCAGCAGCTTAGGGCAGGGAAGGAACGCTGAAGCTTTCTTT.

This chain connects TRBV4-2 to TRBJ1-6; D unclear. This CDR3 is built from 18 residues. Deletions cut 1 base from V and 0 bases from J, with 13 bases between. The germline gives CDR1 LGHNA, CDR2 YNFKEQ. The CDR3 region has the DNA TGTGCCAGCAGCCAAGGGGGAGCCCGGAGCTCCTATAATTCACCCCTCCACTTT. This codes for CASSQGGARSSYNSPLHF.

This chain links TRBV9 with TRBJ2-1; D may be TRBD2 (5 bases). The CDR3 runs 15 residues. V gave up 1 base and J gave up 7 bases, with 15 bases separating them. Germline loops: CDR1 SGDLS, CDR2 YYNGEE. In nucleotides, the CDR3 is TGTGCCAGCAGCGTATCAGGTCTAGCTCAAAATGAGCAGTTCTTC. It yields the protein CASSVSGLAQNEQFF.

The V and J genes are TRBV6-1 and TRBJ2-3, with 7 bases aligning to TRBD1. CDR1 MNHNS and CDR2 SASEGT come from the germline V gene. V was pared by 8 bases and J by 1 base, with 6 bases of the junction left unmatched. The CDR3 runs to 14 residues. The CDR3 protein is CASCGQVGTDTQYF. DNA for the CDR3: TGTGCCAGCTGCGGACAGGTCGGCACAGATACGCAGTATTTT.

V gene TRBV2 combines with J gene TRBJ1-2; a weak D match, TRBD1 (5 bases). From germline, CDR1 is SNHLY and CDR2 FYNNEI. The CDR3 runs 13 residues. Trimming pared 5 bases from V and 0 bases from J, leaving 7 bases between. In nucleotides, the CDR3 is TGTGCCAGCAGTCAGGGAACTAACTATGGCTACACCTTC. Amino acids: CASSQGTNYGYTF.

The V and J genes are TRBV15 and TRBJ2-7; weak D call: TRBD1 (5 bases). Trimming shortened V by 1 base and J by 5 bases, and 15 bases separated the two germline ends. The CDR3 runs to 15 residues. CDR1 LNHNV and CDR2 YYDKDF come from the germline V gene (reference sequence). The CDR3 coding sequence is TGTGCCACCAGCAGAGTCTCCCGGCAGGGCGACGAGCAGTACTTC. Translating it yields CATSRVSRQGDEQYF.

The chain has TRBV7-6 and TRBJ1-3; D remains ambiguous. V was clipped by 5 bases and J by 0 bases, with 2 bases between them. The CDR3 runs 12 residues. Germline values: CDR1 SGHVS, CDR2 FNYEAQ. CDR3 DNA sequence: TGTGCCAGCAGCCACTCTGGAAACACCATATATTTT. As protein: CASSHSGNTIYF.

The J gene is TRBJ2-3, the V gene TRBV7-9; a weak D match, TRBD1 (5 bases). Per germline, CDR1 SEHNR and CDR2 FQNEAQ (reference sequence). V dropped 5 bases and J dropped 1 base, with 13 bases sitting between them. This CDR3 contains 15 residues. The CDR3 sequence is CASSQRGVGTDTQYF. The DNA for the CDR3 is TGTGCCAGCAGCCAAAGGGGTGTAGGCACAGATACGCAGTATTTT.

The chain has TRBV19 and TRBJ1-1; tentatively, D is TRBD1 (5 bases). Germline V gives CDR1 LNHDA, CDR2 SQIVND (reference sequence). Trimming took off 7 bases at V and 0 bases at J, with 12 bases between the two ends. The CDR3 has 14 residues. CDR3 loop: CASNGGLMNTEAFF. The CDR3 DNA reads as TGTGCCAGTAATGGGGGGTTGATGAACACTGAAGCTTTCTTT.

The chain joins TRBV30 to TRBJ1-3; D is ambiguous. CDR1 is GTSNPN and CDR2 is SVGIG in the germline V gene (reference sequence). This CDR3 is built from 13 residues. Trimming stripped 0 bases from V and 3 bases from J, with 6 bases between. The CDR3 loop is CAWSVFFGNTIYF. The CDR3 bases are TGTGCCTGGAGTGTCTTCTTTGGAAACACCATATATTTT.

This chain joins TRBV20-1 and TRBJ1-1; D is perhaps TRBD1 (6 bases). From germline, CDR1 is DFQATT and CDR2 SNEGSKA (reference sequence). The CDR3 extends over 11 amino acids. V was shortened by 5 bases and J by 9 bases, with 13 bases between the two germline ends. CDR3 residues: CSAGPRGKAFF. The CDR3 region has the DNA TGCAGTGCTGGTCCAAGGGGGAAAGCTTTCTTT.

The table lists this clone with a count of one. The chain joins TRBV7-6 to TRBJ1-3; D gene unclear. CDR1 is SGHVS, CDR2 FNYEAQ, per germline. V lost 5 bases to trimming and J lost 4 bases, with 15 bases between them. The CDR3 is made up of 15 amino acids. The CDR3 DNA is TGTGCCAGCAGCAGTAGACAACTTGGAGGAAACACCATATATTTT. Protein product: CASSSRQLGGNTIYF.

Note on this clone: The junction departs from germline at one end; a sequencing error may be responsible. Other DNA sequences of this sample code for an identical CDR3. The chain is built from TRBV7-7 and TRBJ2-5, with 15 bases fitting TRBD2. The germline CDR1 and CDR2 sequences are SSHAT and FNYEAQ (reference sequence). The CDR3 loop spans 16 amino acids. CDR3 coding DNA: TGTGCTAGCAGCTTAGGACTAGCGGGGGGGCAAGAGACCCAGTACTTC. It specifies CASSLGLAGGQETQYF.

The CDR3 loop reads CASNHRVGGYTF. The CDR3 DNA follows: TGTGCCAGCAATCATCGGGTCGGTGGCTACACCTTC. This rearrangement joins TRBV6-1 to TRBJ1-2, with no clear D. The CDR3 sequence is 12 residues long. V dropped 7 bases and J dropped 7 bases, with 13 bases sitting between them. Looked up from germline, CDR1 is MNHNS and CDR2 is SASEGT.

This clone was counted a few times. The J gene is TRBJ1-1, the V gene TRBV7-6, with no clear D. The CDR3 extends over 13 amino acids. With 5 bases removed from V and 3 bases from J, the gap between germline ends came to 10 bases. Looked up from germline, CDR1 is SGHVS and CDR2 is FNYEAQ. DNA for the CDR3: TGTGCCAGCAGCCCGAGAAGAGACACTGAAGCTTTCTTT. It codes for CASSPRRDTEAFF.

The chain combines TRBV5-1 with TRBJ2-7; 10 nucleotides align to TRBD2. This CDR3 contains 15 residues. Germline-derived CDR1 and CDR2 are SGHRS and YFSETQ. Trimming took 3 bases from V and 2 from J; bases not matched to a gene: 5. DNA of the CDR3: TGCGCCAGCAGCTCTGGACTAGCGGTAACCTACGAGCAGTACTTC. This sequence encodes CASSSGLAVTYEQYF.